Shown below are 25 T cell receptor beta chains from a single sample sequenced in a study of blood T cell repertoires in COVID-19. The data were produced by immunoSEQ multiplex PCR, yet TCRdb's version contains in-frame clones alone and is incomplete. In the table there are about 180,000 clones, 70% to 85% of which are singletons. Specimen: PBMCs or T cells enriched from blood (not recorded which). These receptors originate from a man aged 50 to 60 who had recovered from COVID-19.

This clone has a handful of counts. CDR3 sequence (DNA): TGTGCCAGTAGTATTGCGACAGCCCAACGCCAAGCTTTCTTT. As protein: CASSIATAQRQAFF. V gene TRBV19 combines with J gene TRBJ1-1; a possible D gene is TRBD1 (5 bases). Trimming removed 3 bases from V and 9 bases from J, with 17 bases in between. The germline CDR1 and CDR2 sequences are LNHDA and SQIVND (reference sequence). The CDR3 totals 14 residues. Full variable domain (outside the CDR3, taken from reference TRBV19 and TRBJ1-1): DGGITQSPKYLFRKEGQNVTLSCEQNLNHDAMYWYRQDPGQGLRLIYYSQIVNDFQKGDIAEGYSVSREKKESFPLTVTSAQKNPTAFYLCASSIATAQRQAFFGQGTRLTVV.

V usage is TRBV7-3 and J usage is TRBJ1-6, with TRBD1 identical over 12 bases. This CDR3 has 17 residues. The germline gives CDR1 SGHTA, CDR2 FQGTGA. V trimming: 1 base; J trimming: 13 bases; junction bases outside the gene matches: 11. The DNA for the CDR3 is TGTGCCAGCAGCTTAATGGATACCGGGACAGGGGGCTTTCCCCTCCACTTT. Its protein product is CASSLMDTGTGGFPLHF.

This clone was recorded once. The CDR3 spells CSAIYDSGYTF. The DNA for the CDR3 is TGCAGTGCTATTTACGACAGCGGCTACACCTTC. V usage is TRBV20-1 and J usage is TRBJ1-2; possible D gene TRBD1, 5 bases. The CDR3 runs to 11 residues. V was trimmed by 4 bases and J by 8 bases, leaving 11 bases between them. Germline V gene sequence: CDR1 DFQATT, CDR2 SNEGSKA (reference sequence).

V usage is TRBV7-2 and J usage is TRBJ2-7; the match to TRBD2 covers 10 bases. The J segment lost 2 bases and the V segment lost 2 bases, leaving 3 bases of the junction unmatched. Germline assignment: CDR1 SGHTA and CDR2 FQGNSA. This CDR3 region has 15 residues. CDR3 in DNA: TGTGCCAGCAGCTTAACAGCGGGGGGGCCCTACGAGCAGTACTTC. Translation: CASSLTAGGPYEQYF.

The chain is built from TRBV28 and TRBJ1-5, with D perhaps matching TRBD1 (6 bases). From germline, CDR1 is MDHEN and CDR2 SYDVKM. With 8 bases removed from V and 7 bases from J, the gap between germline ends came to 12 bases. The CDR3 runs 12 residues. CDR3 coding DNA: TGTGCCAGCTACAGGGAGGGCCAGCCCCAGCATTTT. Translating it yields CASYREGQPQHF.

J is TRBJ1-2 and V is TRBV2, with D tentatively TRBD1 (6 bases). Germline V gene lookup returns CDR1 SNHLY and CDR2 FYNNEI. Between the trimmed V and J ends, which lost 4 bases and 4 bases, there was a span of 16 bases. The CDR3 contains 15 residues. The CDR3 is CASSGGPSLGYGYTF. The CDR3 nucleotides are TGTGCCAGCAGTGGGGGGCCGAGTCTGGGCTATGGCTACACCTTC.

A word on this clone: A much larger clone differs from this one at a single base, so this may be a read error. This chain links TRBV9 with TRBJ1-1; possibly TRBD1 for D (6 bases). Deletions cut 3 bases from V and 1 base from J, with 7 bases between. CDR3 length: 13 residues. CDR1 and CDR2 from the germline V gene are SGDLS and YYNGEE. The CDR3 loop reads CASSADRNTEAFF. DNA for the CDR3: TGTGCCAGCAGCGCGGACAGGAACACTGAAGCTTTCTTT.

The rearrangement uses TRBV28 and TRBJ2-7, with a possible D match to TRBD2 (5 bases). Trimming cost V 5 bases and J 7 bases, with 15 bases left between them. The CDR3 covers 13 residues. Germline lookup yields CDR1 MDHEN and CDR2 SYDVKM. The CDR3 region has the DNA TGTGCCAGCAGTCCCGGGGTCCGGAGGGAGCAGTACTTC. This sequence encodes CASSPGVRREQYF.

The chain couples TRBV2 to TRBJ2-5, with 8 bases lining up with TRBD1. Germline trimming cut 1 base from V and 7 bases from J; bases unmatched to any gene: 5. This CDR3 is built from 14 residues. Per germline, CDR1 SNHLY and CDR2 FYNNEI. CDR3 sequence reads: CASSEGQGYGTQYF. In nucleotides, the CDR3 is TGTGCCAGCAGTGAAGGACAGGGGTACGGGACCCAGTACTTC.

This clone was recorded only once. The rearrangement joins TRBV10-1 to TRBJ2-1; 11 nucleotides line up with TRBD2. Germline loops: CDR1 WNHNN, CDR2 SYGVQD (reference sequence). The CDR3 runs 16 residues. Trimming cost V 4 bases and J 5 bases; bases outside gene matches: 7. The CDR3 spells CASSAGLAGGHNEQFF. The CDR3 coding sequence is TGCGCCAGCAGTGCTGGCCTAGCGGGGGGACACAATGAGCAGTTCTTC.

The chain joins TRBV5-4 to TRBJ2-7, with TRBD2 identical over 13 bases. The germline V gene has CDR1 SGHNT and CDR2 YYREEE (reference sequence). The CDR3 loop spans 15 amino acids. V shed 4 bases, J shed 2 bases, and the junction held 3 bases outside the gene matches. CDR3 loop: CASSAGTSGAYEQYF. CDR3 DNA: TGTGCCAGCAGCGCGGGGACTAGCGGGGCCTACGAGCAGTACTTC.

This chain connects TRBV28 to TRBJ1-4; 7 bases match TRBD1. The CDR3 has 17 amino acids. The V segment lost 2 bases and the J segment 7 bases; nucleotides outside the gene matches: 13. The germline V gene has CDR1 MDHEN and CDR2 SYDVKM. CDR3 region: CASSLGSSTGRGEKLFF. Here the CDR3 DNA reads TGTGCCAGCAGTTTAGGTAGCTCGACAGGGCGTGGTGAAAAACTGTTTTTT.

This clone occurred a few times. The chain employs TRBV5-1 and TRBJ1-3; the match to TRBD1 covers 7 bases. V lost 2 bases, J lost 3 bases, and 14 bases stayed unmatched. The CDR3 is made up of 18 amino acids. Germline V lookup: CDR1 SGHRS, CDR2 YFSETQ. CDR3 sequence reads: CASSFGVGTTGIGNTIYF. DNA of the CDR3: TGCGCCAGCAGCTTTGGGGTTGGGACGACAGGGATTGGAAACACCATATATTTT.

The gene calls are TRBV19 and TRBJ1-1; D is uncertain. The CDR3 is 12 residues long. The germline V and J ends were trimmed by 3 bases and 6 bases, with 8 bases remaining between them. Germline CDR1 reads LNHDA; CDR2 reads SQIVND (reference sequence). CDR3 loop: CASSILGSEAFF. The CDR3 region has the DNA TGTGCCAGTAGTATTTTGGGCTCTGAAGCTTTCTTT. The full variable domain, rest sourced from reference TRBV19 and TRBJ1-1, is DGGITQSPKYLFRKEGQNVTLSCEQNLNHDAMYWYRQDPGQGLRLIYYSQIVNDFQKGDIAEGYSVSREKKESFPLTVTSAQKNPTAFYLCASSILGSEAFFGQGTRLTVV.

The chain combines TRBV18 with TRBJ1-5; maybe TRBD1 (5 bases). V was cut by 3 bases and J by 9 bases, with 18 bases left in between. Germline CDR1 is KGHSH and CDR2 is LQKENI. The CDR3 is 15 residues long. The CDR3 nucleotides are TGTGCCAGCTCACCTCAAGGACCGGGACTATCGCCCCAGCATTTT. Its protein product is CASSPQGPGLSPQHF. Looking up the rest from reference TRBV18 and TRBJ1-5 gives the full variable domain: NAGVMQNPRHLVRRRGQEARLRCSPMKGHSHVYWYRQLPEEGLKFMVYLQKENIIDESGMPKERFSAEFPKEGPSILRIQQVVRGDSAAYFCASSPQGPGLSPQHFGDGTRLSIL.

There are a few counts of this clone. The chain links TRBV5-1 to TRBJ1-1; D is perhaps TRBD1 (6 bases). In germline, CDR1 is SGHRS, CDR2 YFSETQ. V was clipped by 4 bases and J by 1 base, with 14 bases between them. The CDR3 totals 15 residues. The CDR3 DNA is TGCGCCAGCAGCCTTGGGGGCAGGACGAACACTGAAGCTTTCTTT. It specifies CASSLGGRTNTEAFF.

The chain links TRBV5-1 to TRBJ1-2; 9 bases are shared with TRBD1. V was clipped by 0 bases and J by 11 bases; unmatched bases: 5. Looked up from germline, CDR1 is SGHRS and CDR2 is YFSETQ. CDR3 size: 13 residues. The CDR3 coding sequence is TGCGCCAGCAGCTTGGAACAGGGGGCTAGGTACACCTTC. The encoded protein is CASSLEQGARYTF. The complete variable domain, with remaining parts taken from reference TRBV5-1 and TRBJ1-2, reads KAGVTQTPRYLIKTRGQQVTLSCSPISGHRSVSWYQQTPGQGLQFLFEYFSETQRNKGNFPGRFSGRQFSNSRSEMNVSTLELGDSALYLCASSLEQGARYTFGSGTRLTVV.

The V call is TRBV18, the J call TRBJ1-1; 7 bases map to TRBD1. Trimming removed 4 bases from V and 4 bases from J; junction bases left unmatched: 6. This CDR3 is built from 14 residues. Germline V gene lookup returns CDR1 KGHSH and CDR2 LQKENI. The CDR3 DNA is TGTGCCAGCTCACAGGAGGGGGCGGGCACTGAAGCTTTCTTT. It specifies CASSQEGAGTEAFF.

This clone was detected only once. This CDR3 is CASSVEGLAVFNEQFF. DNA of the CDR3: TGTGCCAGCAGCGTAGAGGGACTAGCGGTATTCAATGAGCAGTTCTTC. The V gene is TRBV9, the J gene TRBJ2-1; 11 bases map to TRBD2. In germline, CDR1 is SGDLS, CDR2 YYNGEE. Unmatched junction bases numbered 5, after V lost 0 bases and J lost 6 bases. The length of the CDR3 is 16 residues.

The J gene is TRBJ2-1, the V gene TRBV9; 10 bases line up with TRBD1. The CDR3 covers 16 residues. V trimming: 3 bases; J trimming: 8 bases; junction bases outside the gene matches: 11. Germline assignment: CDR1 SGDLS and CDR2 YYNGEE. The CDR3: CASSETTGGTIDEQFF. CDR3 DNA sequence: TGTGCCAGCAGCGAGACGACAGGGGGCACGATCGATGAGCAGTTCTTC.

The V gene is TRBV7-9, the J gene TRBJ1-3, with TRBD1 as a possible D gene (5 bases). This CDR3 region has 13 residues. The V gene's germline CDR1 is SEHNR and CDR2 FQNEAQ (reference sequence). V dropped 2 bases and J dropped 7 bases, with 9 bases sitting between them. CDR3 in amino acids: CASSLWGDNTIYF. CDR3 in DNA: TGTGCCAGCAGCTTATGGGGCGACAACACCATATATTTT. Using reference TRBV7-9 and TRBJ1-3 for the parts outside the CDR3, the full variable domain is DTGVSQNPRHKITKRGQNVTFRCDPISEHNRLYWYRQTLGQGPEFLTYFQNEAQLEKSRLLSDRFSAERPKGSFSTLEIQRTEQGDSAMYLCASSLWGDNTIYFGEGSWLTVV.

The rearrangement links TRBV18 to TRBJ1-5; D remains ambiguous. Germline CDR1 KGHSH, CDR2 LQKENI. The V and J ends lost 3 bases and 2 bases respectively, with 11 bases between them. This CDR3 contains 15 residues. This CDR3 is CASSPDSNRNQPQHF. The CDR3 nucleotides are TGTGCCAGCTCACCCGACTCAAATCGCAATCAGCCCCAGCATTTT. The whole variable domain, filled in from reference TRBV18 and TRBJ1-5, reads NAGVMQNPRHLVRRRGQEARLRCSPMKGHSHVYWYRQLPEEGLKFMVYLQKENIIDESGMPKERFSAEFPKEGPSILRIQQVVRGDSAAYFCASSPDSNRNQPQHFGDGTRLSIL.

This rearrangement joins TRBV7-9 to TRBJ2-7; the match to TRBD2 covers 8 bases. Germline lookup yields CDR1 SEHNR and CDR2 FQNEAQ (reference sequence). The junction had 11 bases not matched to a gene; V was cut back by 4 bases and J by 0 bases. The CDR3 spans 17 residues. The CDR3 sequence is CASSSNSGAESSYEQYF. CDR3 coding DNA: TGTGCCAGCAGCTCCAATAGCGGGGCGGAAAGCTCCTACGAGCAGTACTTC. The whole variable domain, remainder taken from reference TRBV7-9 and TRBJ2-7, is DTGVSQNPRHKITKRGQNVTFRCDPISEHNRLYWYRQTLGQGPEFLTYFQNEAQLEKSRLLSDRFSAERPKGSFSTLEIQRTEQGDSAMYLCASSSNSGAESSYEQYFGPGTRLTVT.

This chain joins TRBV9 and TRBJ1-3; the D gene is possibly TRBD1 (5 bases). The CDR3 runs 12 residues. Germline V lookup: CDR1 SGDLS, CDR2 YYNGEE. Trimming left V 4 bases short and J 13 bases short, with 15 bases between. DNA of the CDR3: TGTGCCAGCAGCCCCAGGGTGGGGCTAATATATTTT. This translates into CASSPRVGLIYF.

This chain connects TRBV27 to TRBJ2-3; 10 bases match TRBD1. V shed 0 bases, J shed 6 bases, and the junction held 3 bases outside the gene matches. CDR1 MNHEY and CDR2 SMNVEV come from the germline V gene (reference sequence). This CDR3 is built from 15 residues. CDR3 DNA sequence: TGTGCCAGCAGTTTATCTGACAGGGGGCCCGATACGCAGTATTTT. Its protein product is CASSLSDRGPDTQYF.